This T cell receptor beta chain is from a study of T cells in Graves' hyperthyroidism and ophthalmopathy. Overall study: Blood was drawn when the patient was first diagnosed and still untreated. Overall study results and limits: Blood samples included most of the expanded thyroid clonotypes exceeding 0.001.

The CDR3 runs to 13 residues. Germline lookup yields CDR1 SGHTA and CDR2 FQGNSA. V lost 2 bases and J 3 bases, leaving 5 bases between the germline ends. Worth noting for this clonotype: Its antigen is unidentified.

TCR beta CDR3 sequences were amplified from RNA transcripts. HTBI primers drove first-round RT-PCR of the TCR CDR3. TCRdb redid the calling of the multiplex PCR reads with MiXCR, one entry per CDR3 protein. The repertoire holds 660,000 or so distinct CDR3 sequences, less than 25% seen once, with about 34% in the top ten. Sequencing input: blood. This TCR was recovered from a young man with Graves' ophthalmopathy. The chain links TRBV7-2 to TRBJ1-5; D ambiguous. DNA of the CDR3: TGTGCCAGCAGCTTAATAGACAATCAGCCCCAGCATTTT. It encodes CASSLIDNQPQHF. The full variable domain, in which reference TRBV7-2 and TRBJ1-5 provide the parts outside the CDR3, is GAGVSQSPSNKVTEKGKDVELRCDPISGHTALYWYRQSLGQGLEFLIYFQGNSAPDKSGLPSDRFSAERTGGSVSTLTIQRTQQEDSAVYLCASSLIDNQPQHFGDGTRLSIL.